Below are 28 T cell receptor beta chains sequenced from a single sample in a study of blood T cells in healthy people across ages. Next came a second PCR, run for about 7 to 12 cycles, which used a sample-barcoded 5' primer along with a J-beta primer mix. Via MiXCR, TCRdb re-called the 5' RACE reads, giving one row per CDR3 protein. This table holds more than 1,400,000 distinct CDR3 sequences, approximately 42% found once. Material for sequencing was blood. The receptors were sampled from a woman aged 18-29 years in good health.

The V and J genes are TRBV4-1 and TRBJ2-1, with D perhaps TRBD1 or TRBD2 (5 bases each). From germline, CDR1 is MGHRA and CDR2 YSYEKL. The CDR3 extends over 19 amino acids. The germline V and J ends were trimmed by 1 base and 1 base, with 20 bases remaining between them. The CDR3 here is CASSQGDSGIGRSYNEQFF. The CDR3 bases are TGCGCCAGCAGCCAAGGAGACAGCGGCATCGGCCGGTCCTACAATGAGCAGTTCTTC.

The chain employs TRBV10-3 and TRBJ2-3; the match to TRBD2 covers 7 bases. J was trimmed by 0 bases and V by 4 bases; bases with no gene match: 10. The CDR3 contains 17 residues. Germline V gene sequence: CDR1 ENHRY, CDR2 SYGVKD. CDR3 amino acids: CAISVEGGLTSTDTQYF. CDR3 DNA sequence: TGTGCCATCAGTGTGGAGGGAGGGCTTACTAGCACAGATACGCAGTATTTT.

This CDR3 reads CASSQDRTSGRHNEQFF. In DNA form, the CDR3 reads TGTGCCAGCAGCCAAGATAGGACTAGCGGGAGACACAATGAGCAGTTCTTC. J is TRBJ2-1 and V is TRBV4-2; 13 bases are a match to TRBD2. CDR1 LGHNA and CDR2 YNFKEQ come from the germline V gene. J was trimmed by 5 bases and V by 0 bases; bases with no gene match: 4. The CDR3 has 17 amino acids.

This clonotype was detected ten times or more. The junction does not match germline at one end; this may be a read error. This chain joins TRBV3-1 and TRBJ2-3, with D perhaps TRBD1 (5 bases). Germline CDR1 is LGHDT and CDR2 is YNNKEL (reference sequence). The CDR3 length is 12 residues. The CDR3 bases are TGCGCCAGCAGCAGGGGCACAGATACGCAGTATTTT. It encodes CASSRGTDTQYF.

A note on this clonotype: Possible read error: a much larger clone is one base away. The V and J genes are TRBV20-1 and TRBJ2-5; possible D gene TRBD2, 5 bases. CDR1 DFQATT and CDR2 SNEGSKA come from the germline V gene (reference sequence). The CDR3 totals 10 residues. The CDR3 coding sequence is TGCAGGGCTAGCTGGGAGACCCAGTACTTC. Translating gives CRASWETQYF.

This clonotype is a singleton in its sample. The CDR3 nucleotides read TGTGCCAGCAGCCCGTCCAAGGGGTCCAATCAGCCCCAGCATTTT. It codes for CASSPSKGSNQPQHF. This chain links TRBV12-3 or TRBV12-4 with TRBJ1-5, with a possible D match to TRBD1 (5 bases). This CDR3 contains 15 residues. Trimming took off 6 bases at V and 3 bases at J, with 15 bases between the two ends.

The chain carries TRBV20-1 and TRBJ2-5; D is perhaps TRBD1 (6 bases). This CDR3 has 14 residues. The germline V gene has CDR1 DFQATT and CDR2 SNEGSKA (reference sequence). Trimming left V 3 bases short and J 2 bases short, with 13 bases between. CDR3: CSASRQGRQETQYF. The CDR3 DNA reads TGCAGTGCTAGTCGGCAGGGGAGACAAGAGACCCAGTACTTC.

The chain links TRBV6-5 to TRBJ2-1; 7 nucleotides agree with TRBD2. Germline V gene lookup returns CDR1 MNHEY and CDR2 SVGAGI. The V and J ends lost 7 bases and 9 bases, in that order; junction bases with no gene match: 9. The CDR3 runs 13 residues. The CDR3 region is CASNMSPGGEQFF. CDR3 coding DNA: TGTGCCAGCAACATGTCACCGGGGGGTGAGCAGTTCTTC.

This clonotype has only a few counts. The chain employs TRBV12-3 or TRBV12-4 and TRBJ1-5, with 8 bases matching TRBD1. This CDR3 is built from 16 residues. The V gene end was trimmed by 6 bases and the J gene end by 7 bases; junction bases not matched to a gene: 14. The CDR3, as DNA: TGTGCCAGCAGCCGAACGAATTCACAGGGGGGGCAGCCCCAGCATTTT. Its protein product is CASSRTNSQGGQPQHF.

The V and J genes are TRBV4-1 and TRBJ1-6; D gene uncertain. The germline V and J ends were trimmed by 0 bases and 10 bases, with 13 bases remaining between them. The length of the CDR3 is 15 residues. The germline CDR1 and CDR2 sequences are MGHRA and YSYEKL. The CDR3 nucleotides read TGCGCCAGCAGCCAAGAGGGAAGGGCGCGGTCACCCCTCCACTTT. This codes for CASSQEGRARSPLHF.

The V gene is TRBV9, the J gene TRBJ2-1; 7 bases are shared with TRBD2. The CDR3 contains 14 residues. V dropped 4 bases and J dropped 6; count of bases not matched to a gene: 7. Germline V gene sequence: CDR1 SGDLS, CDR2 YYNGEE. The CDR3 spells CASSWLAEPNEQFF. Here the CDR3 DNA reads TGTGCCAGCAGCTGGCTAGCGGAGCCCAATGAGCAGTTCTTC. The entire variable domain, with the rest obtained from reference TRBV9 and TRBJ2-1, is as follows: DSGVTQTPKHLITATGQRVTLRCSPRSGDLSVYWYQQSLDQGLQFLIQYYNGEERAKGNILERFSAQQFPDLHSELNLSSLELGDSALYFCASSWLAEPNEQFFGPGTRLTVL.

In its sample, this clonotype was seen a few times. The chain recombines TRBV12-3 or TRBV12-4 with TRBJ1-4; TRBD1 matches at 7 bases. This CDR3 region has 15 residues. V gave up 6 bases and J gave up 5 bases; unmatched junction bases: 9. The CDR3 sequence is CASSPQTGLNEKLFF. CDR3 coding DNA: TGTGCCAGCAGCCCTCAGACAGGGCTCAATGAAAAACTGTTTTTT.

This CDR3 is CASSQAPSGVQETQYF. In DNA, the CDR3 is TGCGCCAGCAGCCAAGCTCCTAGCGGGGTCCAAGAGACCCAGTACTTC. V usage is TRBV4-1 and J usage is TRBJ2-5; TRBD2 aligns across 9 bases. This CDR3 is built from 16 residues. J lost 1 base, V lost 1 base, and 4 bases had no gene match. Per germline, CDR1 MGHRA and CDR2 YSYEKL.

This clonotype was seen only once. The chain combines TRBV28 with TRBJ2-7; 7 bases map to TRBD1. J gave up 3 bases and V 6 bases, and 14 bases lay outside the gene matches. The CDR3 extends over 16 amino acids. Germline V gene data show CDR1 as MDHEN and CDR2 as SYDVKM. The DNA of the CDR3 is TGTGCCAGCAGCCCAGTTCAGGGACAGCGATTCTACGAGCAGTACTTC. Its translation is CASSPVQGQRFYEQYF.

This chain joins TRBV6-1 and TRBJ1-1; D is unresolved. The length of the CDR3 is 12 residues. Germline-derived CDR1 and CDR2 are MNHNS and SASEGT. Trimming took 6 bases from V and 5 from J, leaving 10 bases between them. The CDR3 loop reads CASRERITEAFF. CDR3 DNA: TGTGCCAGCAGGGAACGGATTACTGAAGCTTTCTTT.

The table lists this clonotype with many counts. The chain carries TRBV9 and TRBJ1-2; a possible D gene is TRBD1 (5 bases). The CDR3 covers 15 residues. The germline gives CDR1 SGDLS, CDR2 YYNGEE. Trimming took off 0 bases at V and 4 bases at J, with 13 bases between the two ends. This CDR3 is CASSVVPGGSYGYTF. The CDR3 DNA is TGTGCCAGCAGCGTAGTGCCCGGGGGGAGCTATGGCTACACCTTC.

The CDR3 sequence is CASLTTGADEQFF. The CDR3 nucleotides read TGTGCCAGCCTGACGACAGGGGCGGATGAGCAGTTCTTC. The rearrangement uses TRBV6-1 and TRBJ2-1, with 8 bases fitting TRBD1. Germline assignment: CDR1 MNHNS and CDR2 SASEGT. After removal of 8 bases from V and 8 bases from J, the junction contained 8 bases not matched to a gene. The CDR3 is 13 amino acids.

The chain uses TRBV14 and TRBJ2-1, with D perhaps matching TRBD1 or TRBD2 (5 bases each). The J call may be wrong; the DNA end is better matched by TRBJ2-7. The CDR3 is 15 amino acids. Germline assignment: CDR1 SGHDN and CDR2 FVKESK. This CDR3 is CASSQLGERYNEQYF. The CDR3 DNA follows: TGTGCCAGCAGCCAGCTAGGGGAGAGATACAATGAGCAGTACTTC.

The gene calls are TRBV6-5 and TRBJ1-3; D remains ambiguous. Trimming took 7 bases from V and 0 from J, leaving 16 bases between them. This CDR3 is 16 amino acids long. The germline V gene encodes CDR1 MNHEY and CDR2 SVGAGI. CDR3 nucleotides: TGTGCCAGCATTTCTTCCCCCGTCTTCTCTGGAAACACCATATATTTT. Translated: CASISSPVFSGNTIYF.

The chain joins TRBV20-1 to TRBJ2-6, with TRBD1 as a possible D gene (6 bases). The V gene lost 6 bases and the J gene lost 0 bases, with 15 bases spanning the gap. Germline lookup yields CDR1 DFQATT and CDR2 SNEGSKA (reference sequence). This CDR3 region has 16 residues. CDR3 residues: CSARGHPDSGANVLTF. CDR3 nucleotides: TGCAGTGCCAGGGGACACCCAGACTCTGGGGCCAACGTCCTGACTTTC.

This clonotype occurred a few times. This chain links TRBV6-5 with TRBJ1-2, with 7 bases that match TRBD1. The CDR3 length is 14 residues. Germline V gives CDR1 MNHEY, CDR2 SVGAGI. The V and J ends lost 5 bases and 3 bases, in that order; junction bases with no gene match: 6. CDR3 loop: CASSRQGSDYGYTF. In DNA form, the CDR3 reads TGTGCCAGCAGTCGACAGGGATCGGACTATGGCTACACCTTC.

The chain carries TRBV5-1 and TRBJ2-1; 10 nucleotides agree with TRBD2. The CDR3 spans 14 residues. V gave up 7 bases and J gave up 10 bases; unmatched junction bases: 11. Germline-derived CDR1 and CDR2 are SGHRS and YFSETQ. CDR3 DNA sequence: TGCGCCAGCCGGAGGACTAGCGGTGATTACGAGCAGTTCTTC. Protein sequence: CASRRTSGDYEQFF. The variable domain in full, completed from reference TRBV5-1 and TRBJ2-1, reads KAGVTQTPRYLIKTRGQQVTLSCSPISGHRSVSWYQQTPGQGLQFLFEYFSETQRNKGNFPGRFSGRQFSNSRSEMNVSTLELGDSALYLCASRRTSGDYEQFFGPGTRLTVL.

The rearrangement links TRBV30 to TRBJ1-2; TRBD1 matches at 7 bases. The V and J ends lost 4 bases and 4 bases, in that order; junction bases with no gene match: 6. CDR3 length: 13 residues. The germline V gene has CDR1 GTSNPN and CDR2 SVGIG (reference sequence). CDR3 in DNA: TGTGCCTGGACAGGGGGGCGCGCCTATGGCTACACCTTC. Translated, it gives CAWTGGRAYGYTF.

The rearrangement uses TRBV6-5 and TRBJ1-4; possible D gene TRBD1, 5 bases. Germline CDR1 MNHEY, CDR2 SVGAGI. Trimming took 6 bases from V and 7 from J, leaving 18 bases between them. The CDR3 consists of 15 residues. The DNA for the CDR3 is TGTGCCAGCAGATCGTCAGGGAATTCTAGTGAAAAACTGTTTTTT. It is translated as CASRSSGNSSEKLFF.

The table lists this clonotype with a few counts. The genes are TRBV29-1 and TRBJ2-1, with 9 nucleotides matching TRBD1. CDR1 SQVTM and CDR2 ANQGSEA come from the germline V gene. The V segment lost 7 bases and the J segment 6 bases; nucleotides outside the gene matches: 16. The CDR3 consists of 16 residues. This chain's CDR3 is CSGIAPPGQGGNEQFF. The CDR3, as DNA: TGCAGCGGCATTGCGCCCCCGGGACAGGGAGGCAATGAGCAGTTCTTC.

The chain uses TRBV9 and TRBJ2-1, with 8 bases identical to TRBD2. V lost 0 bases to trimming and J lost 8 bases; unmatched junction nucleotides: 4. The CDR3 spans 14 residues. CDR1 is SGDLS, CDR2 YYNGEE, per germline. The CDR3 loop reads CASSVVSGTYEQFF. DNA of the CDR3: TGTGCCAGCAGCGTAGTTAGCGGGACATATGAGCAGTTCTTC.

V usage is TRBV11-2 and J usage is TRBJ1-2, with D unresolved. Germline CDR1 SGHAT, CDR2 FQNNGV. V was cut by 5 bases and J by 4 bases, with 32 bases left in between. The CDR3 covers 20 residues. In DNA, the CDR3 is TGTGCCAGCAGCCTTACTATATCTGCCAGTGGAGGTACGGGAAGCTATGGCTACACCTTC. Translating it yields CASSLTISASGGTGSYGYTF.

There are a few counts of this clonotype. The chain employs TRBV5-1 and TRBJ2-5, with 12 bases that match TRBD2. In germline, CDR1 is SGHRS, CDR2 YFSETQ. V lost 6 bases to trimming and J lost 6 bases; unmatched junction nucleotides: 6. The CDR3 covers 14 residues. The CDR3 DNA sequence: TGCGCCAGCAACCCGACTAGCGGGGGCAAGACCCAGTACTTC. Residues: CASNPTSGGKTQYF. Full variable domain (rest looked up from reference TRBV5-1 and TRBJ2-5): KAGVTQTPRYLIKTRGQQVTLSCSPISGHRSVSWYQQTPGQGLQFLFEYFSETQRNKGNFPGRFSGRQFSNSRSEMNVSTLELGDSALYLCASNPTSGGKTQYFGPGTRLLVL.